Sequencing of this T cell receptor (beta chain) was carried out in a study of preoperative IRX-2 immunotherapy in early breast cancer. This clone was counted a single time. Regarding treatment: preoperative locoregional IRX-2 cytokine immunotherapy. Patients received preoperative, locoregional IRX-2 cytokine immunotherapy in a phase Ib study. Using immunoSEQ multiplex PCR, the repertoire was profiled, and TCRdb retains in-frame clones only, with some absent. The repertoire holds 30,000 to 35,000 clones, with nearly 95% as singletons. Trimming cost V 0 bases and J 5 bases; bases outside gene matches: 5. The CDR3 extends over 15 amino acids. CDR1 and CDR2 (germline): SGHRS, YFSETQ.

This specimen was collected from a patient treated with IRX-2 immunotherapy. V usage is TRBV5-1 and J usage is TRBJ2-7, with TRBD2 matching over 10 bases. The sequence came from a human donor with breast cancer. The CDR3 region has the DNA TGCGCCAGCAGCTTGGTAGCGGGGGGATCCCACGAGCAGTACTTC. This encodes CASSLVAGGSHEQYF.